This is a list of T cell receptor beta chains from one sample in a study of shared clonotypes between healthy human individuals. Profiled with immunoSEQ multiplex PCR; TCRdb holds only in-frame clones, not every one. The table shows about 2 million clones, with around 96% occurring only once. Sequences were obtained from naive CD8+ T cells sorted from blood. The receptors stem from a man aged 18-30 years in good health. Each CDR3 is given with its conserved first and last residue. Each record gives: clone size, V gene, D gene, J gene, CDR3 protein, CDR3 DNA. A D gene is named only where the DNA matches it firmly. Part of the rows lack a size; the others show once, few, many or a class for expanded clones.

clone_size: .; v_call: TRBV13; d_call: .; j_call: TRBJ2-1; cdr3_aa: CASSPQRHNEQFF; cdr3_nt: TGTGCCAGCAGCCCTCAACGACACAATGAGCAGTTCTTC
clone_size: .; v_call: TRBV27; d_call: TRBD1; j_call: TRBJ1-5; cdr3_aa: CASSSLGTGGGNQPQHF; cdr3_nt: TGTGCCAGCAGTTCCTTGGGGACAGGGGGCGGCAATCAGCCCCAGCATTTT
clone_size: .; v_call: TRBV6-6; d_call: TRBD1; j_call: TRBJ2-2; cdr3_aa: CASSYSGTGVAGELFF; cdr3_nt: TGTGCCAGCAGTTACTCCGGGACAGGGGTGGCCGGGGAGCTGTTTTTT
clone_size: .; v_call: TRBV14; d_call: TRBD2; j_call: TRBJ2-7; cdr3_aa: CASSLLAGGSYEQYF; cdr3_nt: TGTGCCAGCAGCTTACTAGCGGGGGGCTCCTACGAGCAGTACTTC
clone_size: once; v_call: TRBV27; d_call: .; j_call: TRBJ2-7; cdr3_aa: CASSSPLSGNYEQYF; cdr3_nt: TGTGCCAGCAGTTCCCCCCTGTCGGGAAACTACGAGCAGTACTTC
clone_size: .; v_call: TRBV7-8; d_call: .; j_call: TRBJ2-7; cdr3_aa: CASSLVIGGEQYF; cdr3_nt: TGTGCCAGCAGCTTAGTCATTGGGGGCGAGCAGTACTTC
clone_size: .; v_call: TRBV7-9; d_call: TRBD1; j_call: TRBJ2-1; cdr3_aa: CASSSLPGQGFNEQFF; cdr3_nt: TGTGCCAGCAGCTCCTTACCGGGACAGGGATTCAATGAGCAGTTCTTC
clone_size: .; v_call: TRBV19; d_call: TRBD1; j_call: TRBJ2-7; cdr3_aa: CASSMGSGQVSRYEQYF; cdr3_nt: TGTGCCAGTAGTATGGGATCGGGACAGGTTTCGAGGTACGAGCAGTACTTC
clone_size: .; v_call: TRBV5-4; d_call: .; j_call: TRBJ1-2; cdr3_aa: CASSFRGGDGYTF; cdr3_nt: TGTGCCAGCTCATTTCGGGGGGGCGATGGCTACACCTTC
clone_size: .; v_call: TRBV19; d_call: .; j_call: TRBJ1-1; cdr3_aa: CASSLGLGNTEAFF; cdr3_nt: TGTGCCAGTAGTTTGGGACTTGGGAACACTGAAGCTTTCTTT
clone_size: once; v_call: TRBV7-2; d_call: TRBD2; j_call: TRBJ2-5; cdr3_aa: CASSLPYSSGRAAETQYF; cdr3_nt: TGTGCCAGCAGCTTGCCTTATTCTAGCGGGAGGGCCGCCGAGACCCAGTACTTC
clone_size: .; v_call: TRBV27; d_call: TRBD1; j_call: TRBJ2-1; cdr3_aa: CASSFRGPYNEQFF; cdr3_nt: TGTGCCAGCAGTTTCAGGGGGCCTTACAATGAGCAGTTCTTC
clone_size: .; v_call: TRBV7-6; d_call: TRBD1; j_call: TRBJ1-2; cdr3_aa: CASSLAAGGKVYGYTF; cdr3_nt: TGTGCCAGCAGCTTAGCGGCAGGGGGCAAAGTCTATGGCTACACCTTC
clone_size: .; v_call: TRBV28; d_call: .; j_call: TRBJ1-2; cdr3_aa: CASSLSTDWDF; cdr3_nt: TGTGCCAGCAGTTTATCGACAGACTGGGACTTC
clone_size: .; v_call: TRBV30; d_call: TRBD2; j_call: TRBJ2-5; cdr3_aa: CAWSVIAGSETQYF; cdr3_nt: TGTGCCTGGAGTGTCATAGCGGGGTCAGAGACCCAGTACTTC
clone_size: .; v_call: TRBV7-9; d_call: .; j_call: TRBJ2-7; cdr3_aa: CASSPGGGPAYEQYF; cdr3_nt: TGTGCCAGCAGCCCGGGTGGCGGACCGGCCTACGAGCAGTACTTC
clone_size: .; v_call: TRBV28; d_call: TRBD1; j_call: TRBJ2-7; cdr3_aa: CASTPETGVSHEQYF; cdr3_nt: TGTGCCAGCACCCCGGAGACAGGGGTTAGCCACGAGCAGTACTTC
clone_size: .; v_call: TRBV4-3; d_call: .; j_call: TRBJ1-1; cdr3_aa: CASRGVTEAFF; cdr3_nt: TGCGCCAGCAGAGGGGTCACTGAAGCTTTCTTT
clone_size: .; v_call: TRBV30; d_call: TRBD2; j_call: TRBJ2-7; cdr3_aa: CAWSEVAGAHEQYF; cdr3_nt: TGTGCCTGGAGTGAGGTAGCGGGAGCCCACGAGCAGTACTTC
clone_size: .; v_call: TRBV28; d_call: TRBD1; j_call: TRBJ1-2; cdr3_aa: CASSPHRGVYGYTF; cdr3_nt: TGTGCCAGCAGTCCGCACAGGGGAGTCTATGGCTACACCTTC
clone_size: .; v_call: TRBV2; d_call: TRBD1; j_call: TRBJ2-7; cdr3_aa: CASSEAGTGSFSYEQYF; cdr3_nt: TGTGCCAGCAGTGAAGCGGGGACAGGGTCCTTCAGCTACGAGCAGTACTTC
clone_size: .; v_call: TRBV27; d_call: .; j_call: TRBJ2-5; cdr3_aa: CASSSTQVAAQETQYF; cdr3_nt: TGTGCCAGCAGCTCGACCCAGGTAGCAGCCCAAGAGACCCAGTACTTC
clone_size: .; v_call: TRBV9; d_call: .; j_call: TRBJ1-1; cdr3_aa: CASSAQGTEAFF; cdr3_nt: TGTGCCAGCAGCGCACAGGGCACTGAAGCTTTCTTT
clone_size: .; v_call: TRBV9; d_call: TRBD2; j_call: TRBJ2-7; cdr3_aa: CASSGLASGTPYEQYF; cdr3_nt: TGTGCCAGCAGCGGGTTGGCTAGCGGGACCCCCTACGAGCAGTACTTC
clone_size: .; v_call: TRBV29-1; d_call: .; j_call: TRBJ2-7; cdr3_aa: CSVEDYGQRGSYEQYF; cdr3_nt: TGCAGCGTTGAAGACTATGGACAGAGAGGCTCCTACGAGCAGTACTTC
clone_size: .; v_call: TRBV2; d_call: TRBD2; j_call: TRBJ2-1; cdr3_aa: CASSGRGPGGAVFNEQFF; cdr3_nt: TGTGCCAGCAGTGGACGGGGGCCGGGAGGGGCCGTGTTCAATGAGCAGTTCTTC
clone_size: .; v_call: TRBV27; d_call: TRBD2; j_call: TRBJ2-5; cdr3_aa: CASSTTSGVETQYF; cdr3_nt: TGTGCCAGCAGTACGACTAGCGGGGTAGAGACCCAGTACTTC
clone_size: .; v_call: TRBV27; d_call: .; j_call: TRBJ2-2; cdr3_aa: CASSPRGLRGRDGELFF; cdr3_nt: TGTGCCAGCAGTCCCCGGGGACTACGGGGGCGAGACGGGGAGCTGTTTTTT
clone_size: .; v_call: TRBV27; d_call: .; j_call: TRBJ2-5; cdr3_aa: CASSLSVRVQETQYF; cdr3_nt: TGTGCCAGCAGTTTATCGGTCAGGGTCCAAGAGACCCAGTACTTC
clone_size: .; v_call: TRBV27; d_call: TRBD1; j_call: TRBJ2-3; cdr3_aa: CASSPLFGTGGLTTDTQYF; cdr3_nt: TGTGCCAGCAGTCCGTTATTCGGGACAGGGGGTTTAACGACAGATACGCAGTATTTT
clone_size: .; v_call: TRBV6-1; d_call: .; j_call: TRBJ1-4; cdr3_aa: CASSEAISGTEKLFF; cdr3_nt: TGTGCCAGCAGTGAAGCAATCTCTGGTACCGAAAAACTGTTTTTT
clone_size: once; v_call: TRBV27; d_call: TRBD1; j_call: TRBJ2-7; cdr3_aa: CASRGQGVVEQYF; cdr3_nt: TGTGCCAGCAGGGGACAGGGGGTAGTCGAGCAGTACTTC
clone_size: .; v_call: TRBV9; d_call: TRBD2; j_call: TRBJ2-1; cdr3_aa: CASSDSGSSYNEQFF; cdr3_nt: TGTGCCAGCAGTGATAGCGGGAGCTCCTACAATGAGCAGTTCTTC
clone_size: .; v_call: TRBV18; d_call: .; j_call: TRBJ1-2; cdr3_aa: CASSPQGSTYTFYYGYTF; cdr3_nt: TGTGCCAGCTCACCACAGGGCAGCACTTATACGTTCTATTATGGCTACACCTTC
clone_size: .; v_call: TRBV6-9; d_call: .; j_call: TRBJ2-2; cdr3_aa: CASSYSNTGELFF; cdr3_nt: TGTGCCAGCAGTTACTCCAATACCGGGGAGCTGTTTTTT
clone_size: few; v_call: TRBV27; d_call: TRBD1; j_call: TRBJ2-7; cdr3_aa: CASSLYRGHHEQYF; cdr3_nt: TGTGCCAGCAGTCTGTACAGGGGGCACCACGAGCAGTACTTC
clone_size: .; v_call: TRBV5-1; d_call: TRBD1; j_call: TRBJ2-3; cdr3_aa: CASSFGTGADTQYF; cdr3_nt: TGCGCCAGCAGCTTCGGGACAGGGGCAGATACGCAGTATTTT
clone_size: .; v_call: TRBV4-1; d_call: .; j_call: TRBJ2-7; cdr3_aa: CASSTWGQGYEQYF; cdr3_nt: TGCGCCAGCAGTACTTGGGGGCAGGGATACGAGCAGTACTTC
clone_size: .; v_call: TRBV6-1; d_call: .; j_call: TRBJ1-1; cdr3_aa: CASSVHKNTEAFF; cdr3_nt: TGTGCCAGCAGTGTACACAAGAACACTGAAGCTTTCTTT
clone_size: .; v_call: TRBV6-5; d_call: .; j_call: TRBJ1-6; cdr3_aa: CASNAAGGSPLHF; cdr3_nt: TGTGCCAGCAACGCCGCCGGGGGATCACCCCTCCACTTT
clone_size: .; v_call: TRBV5-1; d_call: TRBD2; j_call: TRBJ2-3; cdr3_aa: CASSHALAGPGTDTQYF; cdr3_nt: TGCGCCAGCAGCCATGCCCTAGCGGGTCCGGGCACAGATACGCAGTATTTT
clone_size: .; v_call: TRBV7-8; d_call: .; j_call: TRBJ2-2; cdr3_aa: CASSLDRGSGELFF; cdr3_nt: TGTGCCAGCAGCTTAGACCGGGGTAGCGGGGAGCTGTTTTTT
clone_size: .; v_call: TRBV30; d_call: TRBD1; j_call: TRBJ2-7; cdr3_aa: CAWSGGQGDEQYF; cdr3_nt: TGTGCCTGGAGTGGGGGACAGGGAGACGAGCAGTACTTC
clone_size: few; v_call: TRBV27; d_call: TRBD1; j_call: TRBJ1-6; cdr3_aa: CASSLKFRDSNSPLHF; cdr3_nt: TGTGCCAGCAGTTTAAAATTCCGGGACAGTAATTCACCCCTCCACTTT
clone_size: .; v_call: TRBV5-6; d_call: .; j_call: TRBJ1-1; cdr3_aa: CASSFEENTEAFF; cdr3_nt: TGTGCCAGCAGCTTCGAAGAGAACACTGAAGCTTTCTTT
clone_size: .; v_call: TRBV27; d_call: TRBD1; j_call: TRBJ2-1; cdr3_aa: CASNGQGSYEQFF; cdr3_nt: TGTGCCAGCAACGGACAGGGTTCTTATGAGCAGTTCTTC
clone_size: once; v_call: TRBV29-1; d_call: TRBD1; j_call: TRBJ1-1; cdr3_aa: CSVDPQGAGNTEAFF; cdr3_nt: TGCAGCGTTGACCCACAGGGGGCCGGGAACACTGAAGCTTTCTTT